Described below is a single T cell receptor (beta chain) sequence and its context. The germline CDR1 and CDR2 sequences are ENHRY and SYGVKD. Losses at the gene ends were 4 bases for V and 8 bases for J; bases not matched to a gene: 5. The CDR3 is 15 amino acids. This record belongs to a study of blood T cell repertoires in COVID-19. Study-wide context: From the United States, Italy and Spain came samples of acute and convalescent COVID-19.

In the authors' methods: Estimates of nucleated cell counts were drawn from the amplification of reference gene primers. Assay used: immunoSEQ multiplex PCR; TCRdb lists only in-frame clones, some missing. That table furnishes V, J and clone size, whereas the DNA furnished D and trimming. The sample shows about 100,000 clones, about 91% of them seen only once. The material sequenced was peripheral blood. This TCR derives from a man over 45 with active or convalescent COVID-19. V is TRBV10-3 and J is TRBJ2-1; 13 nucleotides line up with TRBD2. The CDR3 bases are TGTGCCATCAGTGGGGGACTAGCGGGGTTGGATGAGCAGTTCTTC. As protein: CAISGGLAGLDEQFF.